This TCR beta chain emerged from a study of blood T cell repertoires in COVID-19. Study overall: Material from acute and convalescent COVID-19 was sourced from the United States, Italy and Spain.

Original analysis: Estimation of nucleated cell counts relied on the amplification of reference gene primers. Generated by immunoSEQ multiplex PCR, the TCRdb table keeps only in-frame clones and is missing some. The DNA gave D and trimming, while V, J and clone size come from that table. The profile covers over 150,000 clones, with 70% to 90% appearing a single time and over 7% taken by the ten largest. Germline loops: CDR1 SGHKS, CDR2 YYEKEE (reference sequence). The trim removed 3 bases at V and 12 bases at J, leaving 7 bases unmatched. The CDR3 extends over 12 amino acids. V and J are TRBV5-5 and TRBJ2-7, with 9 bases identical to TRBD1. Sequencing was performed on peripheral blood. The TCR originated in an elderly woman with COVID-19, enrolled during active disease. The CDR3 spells CASSSDRGTPYF. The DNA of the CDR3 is TGTGCCAGCAGCTCGGACAGGGGCACCCCGTACTTC.